This T cell receptor (beta chain) was documented in a study of cytomegalovirus exposure and HLA in healthy donors. Findings and limits, study-wide: An Asian-associated ancestry cluster reportedly showed fewer N-insertions than the approximately 670-donor mean in a later analysis. As a later analysis revealed, most CMV-associated TCR beta chains appeared HLA-restricted.

This clone occurred a few times. The antigen is undetermined. The CDR3 loop spans 16 amino acids. The ends were cut back, 5 bases at V and 2 bases at J, with 17 bases in the middle. Germline V gives CDR1 SGHTA, CDR2 FQGNSA. Sampled while nominally healthy, donors likely had unrecorded immune exposures. The PCR contained 60 Vbeta and 13 Jbeta primers. Clones were sequenced by immunoSEQ multiplex PCR, and TCRdb holds only the in-frame ones, with some missing. Of around 120,000 clones listed, roughly 80% are singletons. This sequence was found in a woman aged 40-49 years in good health and CMV-seropositive. This chain joins TRBV7-2 and TRBJ2-3; maybe TRBD2 (6 bases). What was sequenced was PBMCs. CDR3 sequence reads: CASSTKGLSLTDTQYF. CDR3 nucleotide sequence: TGTGCCAGCAGCACCAAAGGACTATCCCTCACAGATACGCAGTATTTT.